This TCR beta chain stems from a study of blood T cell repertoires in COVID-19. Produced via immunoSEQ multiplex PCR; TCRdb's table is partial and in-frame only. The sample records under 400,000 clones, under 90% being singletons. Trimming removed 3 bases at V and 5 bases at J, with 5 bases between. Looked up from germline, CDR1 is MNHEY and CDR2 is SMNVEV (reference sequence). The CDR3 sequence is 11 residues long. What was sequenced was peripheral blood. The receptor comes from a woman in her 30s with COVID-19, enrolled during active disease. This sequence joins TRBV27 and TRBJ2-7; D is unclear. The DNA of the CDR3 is TGTGCCAGCAGTTTGGGCAACGAGCAGTACTTC. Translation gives CASSLGNEQYF.